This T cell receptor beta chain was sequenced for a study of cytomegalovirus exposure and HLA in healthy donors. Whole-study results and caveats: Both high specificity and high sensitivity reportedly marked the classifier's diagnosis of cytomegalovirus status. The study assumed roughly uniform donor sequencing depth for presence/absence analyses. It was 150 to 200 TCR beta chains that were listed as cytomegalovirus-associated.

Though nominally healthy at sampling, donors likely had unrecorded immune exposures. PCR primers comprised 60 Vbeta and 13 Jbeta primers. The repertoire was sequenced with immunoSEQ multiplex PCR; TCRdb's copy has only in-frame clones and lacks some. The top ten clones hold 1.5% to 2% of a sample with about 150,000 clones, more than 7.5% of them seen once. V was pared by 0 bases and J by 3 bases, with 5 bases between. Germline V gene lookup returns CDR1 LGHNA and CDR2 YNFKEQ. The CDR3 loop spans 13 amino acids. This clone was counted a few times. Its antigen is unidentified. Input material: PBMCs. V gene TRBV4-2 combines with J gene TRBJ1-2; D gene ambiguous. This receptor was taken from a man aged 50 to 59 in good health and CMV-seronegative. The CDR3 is CASSQDGDYGYTF. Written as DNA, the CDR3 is TGTGCCAGCAGCCAAGACGGGGACTATGGCTACACCTTC.